Listed below are T cell receptor beta chains from one sample, sequenced in a study of blood T cells in healthy people across ages. TCRdb re-analysed the 5' RACE reads in MiXCR, keeping a single row per CDR3 protein. The sample carries about 1,400,000 distinct CDR3 sequences, 42% recorded once. The source material was blood. The receptors come from a woman aged 18-29 years in good health. Each CDR3 is given with its conserved first and last residue. The D gene is left open where the match is weak. Rows give clone size only sometimes, using once, few, many, or a class for an expanded clone.

clone size: few
D gene: TRBD1
V gene: TRBV20-1
J gene: TRBJ1-5
CDR3 protein: CSARTGTGASNQPQHF
CDR3 DNA: TGCAGTGCTAGGACCGGGACAGGGGCATCAAATCAGCCCCAGCATTTT

clone size: .
D gene: .
V gene: TRBV11-2
J gene: TRBJ1-2
CDR3 protein: CASSLDRAGSGYTF
CDR3 DNA: TGTGCCAGCAGCTTAGATCGGGCAGGGAGCGGCTACACCTTC

clone size: .
D gene: TRBD1
V gene: TRBV2
J gene: TRBJ1-2
CDR3 protein: CASRERGQGAGYGYTF
CDR3 DNA: TGTGCCAGCAGGGAACGCGGACAGGGGGCGGGATATGGCTACACCTTC

clone size: few
D gene: TRBD1
V gene: TRBV12-3/TRBV12-4
J gene: TRBJ2-7
CDR3 protein: CASSLHPGTDYEQYF
CDR3 DNA: TGTGCCAGCAGTTTGCACCCCGGGACAGATTACGAGCAGTACTTC

clone size: few
D gene: .
V gene: TRBV4-1
J gene: TRBJ1-1
CDR3 protein: CASSQVTTEAFF
CDR3 DNA: TGCGCCAGCAGCCAAGTGACCACTGAAGCTTTCTTT

clone size: .
D gene: TRBD1
V gene: TRBV20-1
J gene: TRBJ2-2
CDR3 protein: CSAVRQGTGGELFF
CDR3 DNA: TGCAGTGCTGTACGACAGGGGACGGGGGGGGAGCTGTTTTTT

clone size: .
D gene: .
V gene: TRBV6-4
J gene: TRBJ2-3
CDR3 protein: CASSERAGEGRTDTQYF
CDR3 DNA: TGTGCCAGCAGTGAGAGGGCAGGAGAAGGGCGAACAGATACGCAGTATTTT

clone size: .
D gene: .
V gene: TRBV6-4
J gene: TRBJ2-3
CDR3 protein: CASGPGLRGDTQYF
CDR3 DNA: TGTGCCAGCGGGCCGGGACTCCGAGGAGATACGCAGTATTTT

clone size: once
D gene: .
V gene: TRBV5-1
J gene: TRBJ2-7
CDR3 protein: CASSAGLTYEQYF
CDR3 DNA: TGCGCCAGCAGCGCCGGACTGACCTACGAGCAGTACTTC

clone size: once
D gene: TRBD1
V gene: TRBV12-3/TRBV12-4
J gene: TRBJ1-3
CDR3 protein: CASSQEGASGNTIYF
CDR3 DNA: TGTGCCAGCAGCCAGGAGGGGGCCTCTGGAAACACCATATATTTT

clone size: .
D gene: .
V gene: TRBV6-5
J gene: TRBJ1-1
CDR3 protein: CASSWTARMNTEAFF
CDR3 DNA: TGTGCCAGCAGTTGGACAGCCCGTATGAACACAGAAGCTTTCTTT

clone size: few
D gene: TRBD2
V gene: TRBV4-1
J gene: TRBJ2-2
CDR3 protein: CAGGGNTGELFF
CDR3 DNA: TGCGCCGGGGGGGGAAACACCGGGGAGCTGTTTTTT

clone size: few
D gene: TRBD2
V gene: TRBV20-1
J gene: TRBJ2-1
CDR3 protein: CSARGSSGSGNEQFF
CDR3 DNA: TGCAGTGCTAGAGGAAGTAGCGGGAGTGGGAATGAGCAGTTCTTC

clone size: .
D gene: .
V gene: TRBV6-2/TRBV6-3
J gene: TRBJ2-7
CDR3 protein: CASSSQTGRRYEQYF
CDR3 DNA: TGTGCCAGCAGTTCCCAGACAGGAAGGAGGTACGAACAGTACTTC

clone size: .
D gene: .
V gene: TRBV21-1
J gene: TRBJ2-3
CDR3 protein: CASRAGTLPDTQYF
CDR3 DNA: TGTGCCAGCAGGGCCGGGACCCTACCAGATACGCAGTATTTT

clone size: few
D gene: TRBD1
V gene: TRBV7-9
J gene: TRBJ1-2
CDR3 protein: CASSRLDRLYGYTF
CDR3 DNA: TGTGCCAGCAGCCGATTGGACAGGCTCTATGGCTACACCTTC

clone size: .
D gene: .
V gene: TRBV5-1
J gene: TRBJ2-1
CDR3 protein: CASSLGAPGLQFF
CDR3 DNA: TGCGCCAGCAGCTTGGGGGCCCCGGGCCTCCAGTTCTTC

clone size: few
D gene: .
V gene: TRBV24-1
J gene: TRBJ2-1
CDR3 protein: CATSGAPTGEGEQFF
CDR3 DNA: TGTGCCACCAGCGGCGCACCGACCGGAGAGGGTGAGCAGTTCTTC

clone size: few
D gene: .
V gene: TRBV25-1
J gene: TRBJ2-7
CDR3 protein: CASSEFRVGSYEQYF
CDR3 DNA: TGTGCCAGCAGTGAATTTAGGGTAGGGTCCTACGAGCAGTACTTC

clone size: .
D gene: .
V gene: TRBV6-5
J gene: TRBJ2-1
CDR3 protein: CASTKNGGSSYNEQFF
CDR3 DNA: TGTGCCAGCACCAAAAATGGTGGGAGCTCCTACAATGAGCAGTTCTTC

clone size: .
D gene: TRBD1
V gene: TRBV10-3
J gene: TRBJ1-6
CDR3 protein: CATSTGTGENSPLHF
CDR3 DNA: TGTGCCACGAGTACCGGGACAGGGGAGAATTCACCCCTCCACTTT

clone size: many
D gene: .
V gene: TRBV10-3
J gene: TRBJ1-2
CDR3 protein: CAISANGQGSSYGYTF
CDR3 DNA: TGTGCCATCAGTGCAAACGGGCAGGGTTCCTCGTATGGCTACACCTTC

clone size: few
D gene: TRBD2
V gene: TRBV5-1
J gene: TRBJ2-1
CDR3 protein: CASSRSGGNNEQFF
CDR3 DNA: TGCGCCAGCAGCCGTAGCGGGGGTAACAATGAGCAGTTCTTC

clone size: few
D gene: TRBD2
V gene: TRBV12-3/TRBV12-4
J gene: TRBJ2-3
CDR3 protein: CASSLARGIRGDTQYF
CDR3 DNA: TGTGCCAGCAGTTTAGCGCGGGGGATACGGGGAGATACGCAGTATTTT

clone size: .
D gene: TRBD2
V gene: TRBV28
J gene: TRBJ2-2
CDR3 protein: CASSPGRTSGSGELFF
CDR3 DNA: TGTGCCAGCAGTCCCGGCAGGACTAGCGGTTCCGGGGAGCTGTTTTTT

clone size: .
D gene: TRBD1
V gene: TRBV4-1
J gene: TRBJ1-2
CDR3 protein: CASSGDRANYGYTF
CDR3 DNA: TGCGCCAGCAGCGGAGACAGGGCTAACTATGGCTACACCTTC

clone size: few
D gene: TRBD2
V gene: TRBV6-5
J gene: TRBJ2-4
CDR3 protein: CASSYTESGGGNIQYF
CDR3 DNA: TGTGCCAGCAGTTACACTGAATCGGGGGGGGGAAACATTCAGTACTTC

clone size: .
D gene: .
V gene: TRBV2
J gene: TRBJ2-7
CDR3 protein: CASGGHSYEQYF
CDR3 DNA: TGTGCCAGCGGCGGCCACTCCTACGAGCAGTACTTC

clone size: few
D gene: .
V gene: TRBV10-3
J gene: TRBJ1-1
CDR3 protein: CAISSGGMNTEAFF
CDR3 DNA: TGTGCCATCAGTTCGGGGGGTATGAACACTGAAGCTTTCTTT

clone size: few
D gene: .
V gene: TRBV28
J gene: TRBJ2-5
CDR3 protein: CASSLSRFQETQYF
CDR3 DNA: TGTGCCAGCAGTTTATCTCGCTTTCAAGAGACCCAGTACTTC

clone size: few
D gene: .
V gene: TRBV9
J gene: TRBJ2-5
CDR3 protein: CASSADFQETQYF
CDR3 DNA: TGTGCCAGCAGCGCGGACTTCCAAGAGACCCAGTACTTC

clone size: .
D gene: .
V gene: TRBV20-1
J gene: TRBJ2-7
CDR3 protein: CSASLWGLRGYEQYF
CDR3 DNA: TGCAGTGCTAGTCTTTGGGGGCTAAGGGGCTACGAGCAGTACTTC

clone size: .
D gene: TRBD1
V gene: TRBV4-1
J gene: TRBJ1-5
CDR3 protein: CASSQERTGAQPQHF
CDR3 DNA: TGCGCCAGCAGCCAAGAAAGGACAGGGGCGCAGCCCCAGCATTTT

clone size: few
D gene: TRBD2
V gene: TRBV29-1
J gene: TRBJ2-1
CDR3 protein: CSVAGLVYNEQFF
CDR3 DNA: TGCAGCGTTGCTGGACTAGTTTACAATGAGCAGTTCTTC

clone size: .
D gene: .
V gene: TRBV2
J gene: TRBJ2-1
CDR3 protein: CASRGLSARDEQFF
CDR3 DNA: TGTGCCAGCAGGGGACTCAGCGCTAGGGATGAGCAGTTCTTC

clone size: .
D gene: .
V gene: TRBV5-1
J gene: TRBJ1-1
CDR3 protein: CASSLASKVNTETFF
CDR3 DNA: TGCGCCAGCAGCTTGGCCTCGAAAGTGAACACTGAAACTTTCTTT

clone size: .
D gene: .
V gene: TRBV20-1
J gene: TRBJ2-1
CDR3 protein: CSAPVRSLDEQFF
CDR3 DNA: TGCAGTGCGCCGGTGAGGAGCTTGGATGAGCAGTTCTTC

clone size: .
D gene: .
V gene: TRBV7-2
J gene: TRBJ2-4
CDR3 protein: CASSTPGDAKNIQYF
CDR3 DNA: TGTGCCAGCAGCACCCCCGGGGACGCCAAAAACATTCAGTACTTC

clone size: .
D gene: .
V gene: TRBV7-8
J gene: TRBJ2-1
CDR3 protein: CASSLAPYPGNEQFF
CDR3 DNA: TGTGCCAGCAGCTTAGCACCGTATCCTGGCAATGAGCAGTTCTTC

clone size: .
D gene: TRBD1
V gene: TRBV7-9
J gene: TRBJ1-3
CDR3 protein: CASSSDRVSGNTIYF
CDR3 DNA: TGTGCCAGCAGCTCGGACAGGGTGTCTGGAAACACCATATATTTT

clone size: .
D gene: TRBD1
V gene: TRBV27
J gene: TRBJ1-5
CDR3 protein: CASSSRTGGAYSNQPQHF
CDR3 DNA: TGTGCCAGCAGCTCCAGGACAGGGGGTGCCTATAGCAATCAGCCCCAGCATTTT

clone size: .
D gene: .
V gene: TRBV5-1
J gene: TRBJ1-1
CDR3 protein: CASTWGGQLNTEAFF
CDR3 DNA: TGCGCCAGCACTTGGGGGGGACAACTGAACACTGAAGCTTTCTTT

clone size: few
D gene: .
V gene: TRBV2
J gene: TRBJ1-1
CDR3 protein: CASSEVSATGAAGTEAFF
CDR3 DNA: TGTGCCAGCAGTGAAGTCTCGGCGACCGGGGCCGCGGGCACTGAAGCTTTCTTT

clone size: few
D gene: TRBD2
V gene: TRBV4-2
J gene: TRBJ2-5
CDR3 protein: CASSASGTSGQETQYF
CDR3 DNA: TGTGCCAGCAGCGCCTCCGGGACTAGCGGCCAAGAGACCCAGTACTTC

clone size: few
D gene: .
V gene: TRBV11-2
J gene: TRBJ1-2
CDR3 protein: CASSSGTSSYGYTF
CDR3 DNA: TGTGCCAGCAGCTCCGGGACCTCCTCCTATGGCTACACCTTC

clone size: .
D gene: .
V gene: TRBV4-1
J gene: TRBJ1-4
CDR3 protein: CASSQDRGGGDEKLFF
CDR3 DNA: TGCGCCAGCAGCCAAGATCGGGGCGGGGGAGATGAAAAACTGTTTTTT

clone size: .
D gene: .
V gene: TRBV12-3/TRBV12-4
J gene: TRBJ2-3
CDR3 protein: CASSSGLWGTDTQYF
CDR3 DNA: TGTGCCAGCAGTTCAGGACTATGGGGCACAGATACGCAGTATTTT

clone size: .
D gene: TRBD1
V gene: TRBV20-1
J gene: TRBJ2-7
CDR3 protein: CSARDLTGESYEQYF
CDR3 DNA: TGCAGTGCTAGAGATCTTACAGGGGAGTCCTACGAGCAGTACTTC

clone size: .
D gene: .
V gene: TRBV2
J gene: TRBJ2-1
CDR3 protein: CASSAAGRYNEQFF
CDR3 DNA: TGTGCCAGCAGTGCGGCGGGACGCTACAATGAGCAGTTCTTC

clone size: .
D gene: .
V gene: TRBV29-1
J gene: TRBJ1-2
CDR3 protein: CSVGVSFDYTF
CDR3 DNA: TGCAGCGTTGGTGTAAGTTTCGACTACACCTTC

clone size: .
D gene: .
V gene: TRBV6-1
J gene: TRBJ1-5
CDR3 protein: CASSEYRVGNQPQHF
CDR3 DNA: TGTGCCAGCAGTGAATACAGGGTTGGCAATCAGCCCCAGCATTTT

clone size: .
D gene: .
V gene: TRBV2
J gene: TRBJ2-7
CDR3 protein: CASSETPFSYEQYF
CDR3 DNA: TGTGCCAGCAGTGAAACTCCTTTCTCCTACGAGCAGTACTTC

clone size: .
D gene: .
V gene: TRBV7-9
J gene: TRBJ2-1
CDR3 protein: CASSLVPDEQFF
CDR3 DNA: TGTGCCAGCAGCTTAGTCCCTGACGAGCAGTTCTTC

clone size: many
D gene: .
V gene: TRBV7-2
J gene: TRBJ2-5
CDR3 protein: CASSLSGLGERYF
CDR3 DNA: TGTGCCAGCAGCTTAAGTGGTTTGGGTGAAAGGTACTTC

clone size: few
D gene: .
V gene: TRBV28
J gene: TRBJ1-5
CDR3 protein: CASLKAGRAPQHF
CDR3 DNA: TGTGCCAGTCTAAAGGCAGGCCGCGCGCCCCAGCATTTT

clone size: .
D gene: .
V gene: TRBV7-3
J gene: TRBJ1-1
CDR3 protein: CASSRGDPNTEAFF
CDR3 DNA: TGTGCCAGCAGCCGGGGGGACCCGAACACTGAAGCTTTCTTT

clone size: few
D gene: TRBD1
V gene: TRBV6-6
J gene: TRBJ1-2
CDR3 protein: CASSYLGQVAYGYTF
CDR3 DNA: TGTGCCAGCAGTTACTTGGGACAGGTTGCCTATGGCTACACCTTC

clone size: .
D gene: .
V gene: TRBV6-6
J gene: TRBJ1-4
CDR3 protein: CASSKTGHGEKLFF
CDR3 DNA: TGTGCCAGCAGTAAAACAGGGCACGGTGAAAAACTGTTTTTT

clone size: .
D gene: TRBD1
V gene: TRBV12-3/TRBV12-4
J gene: TRBJ1-1
CDR3 protein: CASSPGTGRGNTEAFF
CDR3 DNA: TGTGCCAGCAGCCCCGGGACAGGGAGGGGGAACACTGAAGCTTTCTTT

clone size: .
D gene: .
V gene: TRBV5-6
J gene: TRBJ2-5
CDR3 protein: CASSSWGQRETQYF
CDR3 DNA: TGTGCCAGCAGCTCCTGGGGACAAAGGGAGACCCAGTACTTC